These 8 T cell receptor beta chains share one sample of origin, sequenced in a study of control samples from healthy donors and cancer patients. Assay used: immunoSEQ multiplex PCR; TCRdb lists only in-frame clones, some missing. Counted here are some 130,000 clones, about 91% occurring once; the ten biggest clones make up roughly 3.3%. The source material was blood. All receptors come from a man in his forties or fifties in good health.

This clone has more than one count but fewer than ten. A much bigger clone sits one base away, suggesting this may be a read error. The J gene is TRBJ2-6, the V gene TRBV6-4, with 9 bases matching TRBD1. The CDR3 runs to 16 residues. After removal of 2 bases from V and 2 bases from J, the junction contained 1 base not matched to a gene. Germline loops: CDR1 MRHNA, CDR2 SNTAGT. The CDR3 sequence is CASSDTGGAGANVLTF. The DNA of the CDR3 is TGTGCCAGCAGTGACACAGGGGGCGCTGGGGCCAACGTCCTGACTTTC.

V and J are TRBV6-1 and TRBJ1-5; 10 bases are shared with TRBD1. The CDR3 loop spans 17 amino acids. The germline V gene has CDR1 MNHNS and CDR2 SASEGT. After removal of 3 bases from V and 2 bases from J, the junction contained 7 bases not matched to a gene. The CDR3 DNA sequence: TGTGCCAGCAGTGATATTCTGGGGACAGGGGGCAATCAGCCCCAGCATTTT. Its translation is CASSDILGTGGNQPQHF.

J is TRBJ1-5 and V is TRBV19, with 9 bases that match TRBD1. The CDR3 covers 14 residues. Losses at the gene ends were 5 bases for V and 7 bases for J; bases not matched to a gene: 6. Germline CDR1 and CDR2: LNHDA and SQIVND (reference sequence). CDR3: CASSPRTGEQPQHF. The CDR3 nucleotides read TGTGCCAGTAGTCCGCGGACAGGGGAACAGCCCCAGCATTTT.

This clone was detected only once. The chain carries TRBV5-1 and TRBJ1-6; D call uncertain. V lost 0 bases, J lost 6 bases, and 7 bases lay in between. The germline V gene has CDR1 SGHRS and CDR2 YFSETQ. This CDR3 is built from 14 residues. The CDR3 nucleotides are TGCGCCAGCAGCTTGGACAGTTTTAATTCACCCCTCCACTTT. Residues: CASSLDSFNSPLHF.

The chain has TRBV10-3 and TRBJ2-7; no reliable D call. Germline lookup yields CDR1 ENHRY and CDR2 SYGVKD. The CDR3 is made up of 13 amino acids. With 4 bases removed from V and 3 bases from J, the gap between germline ends came to 10 bases. DNA for the CDR3: TGTGCCATCAGTGTCTCAGAAAACTACGAGCAGTACTTC. As protein: CAISVSENYEQYF.

The V gene is TRBV9, the J gene TRBJ1-3, with D perhaps TRBD1 (6 bases). CDR1 SGDLS and CDR2 YYNGEE come from the germline V gene. The CDR3 is 16 residues long. Between the trimmed V and J ends, which lost 3 bases and 4 bases, there was a span of 17 bases. Here the CDR3 DNA reads TGTGCCAGCAGCGCCAACTCACAGGGTTCAGGAAACACCATATATTTT. Translated, it gives CASSANSQGSGNTIYF.

The CDR3 loop is CASRGQGPGYGYTF. The CDR3 region has the DNA TGTGCCAGCAGGGGACAGGGGCCGGGCTATGGCTACACCTTC. V gene TRBV27 combines with J gene TRBJ1-2; TRBD1 matches at 10 bases. J gave up 4 bases and V 6 bases, and 5 bases lay outside the gene matches. This CDR3 is 14 amino acids long. Germline CDR1 reads MNHEY; CDR2 reads SMNVEV (reference sequence).

In this sample, this clone turned up once. The chain has TRBV2 and TRBJ2-1; 7 bases are shared with TRBD1. V gave up 3 bases and J gave up 6 bases; unmatched junction bases: 2. Germline V gene sequence: CDR1 SNHLY, CDR2 FYNNEI. This CDR3 region has 13 residues. CDR3 coding DNA: TGTGCCAGCAGTGAGGACAGGAGCAATGAGCAGTTCTTC. It is translated as CASSEDRSNEQFF.